Sequencing of this TCR beta chain was carried out in a study of CD4 T cells in relation to SARS-CoV-2 and coronaviruses. Study as a whole: Shared crossreactive spike epitopes were mapped to their HLA restriction. Whole-study findings and limits: Each donor contributed either pre-pandemic or post-infection samples, not both. The assay detects memory recall responses, not culture-primed primary responses.

With 0 bases removed from V and 3 bases from J, the gap between germline ends came to 12 bases. The CDR3 covers 15 residues. Germline CDR1 is GTSNPN and CDR2 is SVGIG (reference sequence). Deep TCR-beta sequencing used DNA from uncultured naive and memory CD4+ T cells. Sequenced by immunoSEQ multiplex PCR; TCRdb stores in-frame clones only, minus some. The table lists about 65,000 clones, about nine tenths of them singletons. The unexposed donors gave CD4+ T cells in about 2010-2019, prior to COVID-19. This clone was seen a handful of times. Its antigen remains unknown. V is TRBV30 and J is TRBJ1-5; D gene uncertain. This TCR came from a human donor in good health. Sequences were obtained from memory CD4+ T cells from PBMCs. The CDR3 DNA reads as TGTGCCTGGAGTGTACTGGGGAAAGACAATCAGCCCCAGCATTTT. Protein: CAWSVLGKDNQPQHF.